A single TCR beta chain is shown here with its context. Its antigen is currently unknown. Method: immunoSEQ multiplex PCR; TCRdb's copy keeps in-frame clones and lacks some. Of fewer than 95,000 clones in the sample, approximately 90% are singletons; the top ten hold over 3.5%. The CDR3 has 17 residues. Trimming shortened V by 1 base and J by 8 bases, and 18 bases separated the two germline ends. From germline, CDR1 is SGHVS and CDR2 FQNEAQ. This entry is derived from a study of T cells in localized non-small cell lung cancer. Findings of the study overall: A median roughly 57 of the top 100 tumor clones appeared in adjacent lung. Maximal T cell clonality occurred in uninvolved adjacent lung, with tumor ranking below it. A denser population of T cells in blood accompanied longer overall survival.

This clonotype originated in a woman aged 35 to 69 with stage II squamous cell lung carcinoma. The V call is TRBV7-8, the J call TRBJ1-6, with D uncertain. The input for sequencing was PBMCs, taken before any cancer treatment. The CDR3 DNA is TGTGCCAGCAGCTTAGAGAGGCTAGGAAAGAATCATTCACCCCTCCACTTT. Its translation: CASSLERLGKNHSPLHF. Together with reference TRBV7-8 and TRBJ1-6, the CDR3 gives the full variable domain: GAGVSQSPRYKVAKRGQDVALRCDPISGHVSLFWYQQALGQGPEFLTYFQNEAQLDKSGLPSDRFFAERPEGSVSTLKIQRTQQEDSAVYLCASSLERLGKNHSPLHFGNGTRLTVT.